The clone carrying this TCR beta chain was found a few times. The antigen remains unidentified. This specimen comes from a study of human T cells and chemical hapten exposure. Whole-study context: Small discrepancies in pooled library volume mainly accounted for the varying TCR yields per sample. Study-level points and caveats: No alteration of TCRs above 1 in 1000 frequency was seen with DPC sensitization.

Stated time point: patch test 1, 2 weeks after DPC sensitization. Treatment meaning: therapeutic diphenylcyclopropenone sensitization with weekly scalp DPC. Blood draws came first, before each patch test. The CDR3 consists of 15 residues. From germline, CDR1 is SGHNT and CDR2 YENEEA. The V gene lost 0 bases and the J gene lost 1 base, with 9 bases spanning the gap. Original data processing: Samples held a median of approximately 94,000 TCRs, range roughly 20,000–700,000. Using its own MiXCR run on the RACE reads, TCRdb lists one record per CDR3 protein. Clone size and V and J calls follow TCRdb, not the original study. This sample carries some 200,000 distinct CDR3 sequences, 20% to 25% of them seen once, and the ten largest clones take under 8.5%.

The sequences come from whole blood, collected in connection with sensitization to the hapten diphenylcyclopropenone (DPC). This sequence was found in a woman in her 50s with alopecia areata. Some clones in this sample may be carry-over from other donors' samples. The chain has TRBV11-3 and TRBJ1-1, with D unresolved. The CDR3 sequence: CASSLDPNKNTEAFF. The CDR3 nucleotides are TGTGCCAGCAGCTTAGATCCCAACAAGAACACTGAAGCTTTCTTT.